The clone carrying this T cell receptor beta chain was found a few times. The antigen is not known. RNA transcripts provided the template for amplifying TCR beta CDR3 regions. An opening RT-PCR round employed HTBI primers and preceded a second-round multiplex PCR. Using its own MiXCR run on the multiplex PCR reads, TCRdb lists one record per CDR3 protein. The sample yields around 1,200,000 distinct CDR3 sequences, about two fifths seen once. The data belong to a study of Graves' ophthalmopathy and Graves' hyperthyroidism. Study observations and caveats: With a specificity of around 77% and a sensitivity of about 71%, the model predicted ophthalmopathy progression.

Patients newly diagnosed with hyperthyroidism, under 2 months' duration, were aged 18 to 65, the study reports. Looked up from germline, CDR1 is SGHTA and CDR2 is FQGNSA. This CDR3 is 15 amino acids long. The V and J ends lost 1 base and 3 bases respectively, with 13 bases between them. The source is an adult man with Graves' hyperthyroidism. Sequenced input: peripheral blood or thyroid tissue (not recorded which). The rearrangement uses TRBV7-2 and TRBJ2-7; D uncertain. The DNA of the CDR3 is TGTGCCAGCAGCTTAGGGTTAGGGTCTAGCTACGAGCAGTACTTC. Translating gives CASSLGLGSSYEQYF. Together with reference TRBV7-2 and TRBJ2-7, the CDR3 gives the full variable domain: GAGVSQSPSNKVTEKGKDVELRCDPISGHTALYWYRQSLGQGLEFLIYFQGNSAPDKSGLPSDRFSAERTGGSVSTLTIQRTQQEDSAVYLCASSLGLGSSYEQYFGPGTRLTVT.